The sequence of this TCR beta chain was determined in a study of response to subunit inactivated influenza vaccine. The germline gives CDR1 LGHNA, CDR2 YNFKEQ. Trimming removed 1 base at V and 0 bases at J, with 15 bases between. The CDR3 extends over 17 amino acids. Findings and caveats of the study: The study's authors posited that every seasonal influenza vaccination enlists few new T cells.

From the RT-PCR reads, TCRdb called clonotypes with MiXCR, one entry per CDR3 protein. Here the sample spans roughly 760,000 distinct CDR3 sequences, 21% being singletons. This clonotype was counted only a few times. Its antigen remains unidentified. This TCR derives from a man in his forties or fifties who received an inactivated influenza vaccine. Source: PBMCs from blood, taken more than 4 days after vaccination. The V gene is TRBV4-2, the J gene TRBJ2-5, with D unclear. The CDR3 loop is CASSQGEYGVHQETQYF. CDR3 coding DNA: TGTGCCAGCAGCCAAGGCGAATATGGGGTACACCAAGAGACCCAGTACTTC.